This record covers a single T cell receptor beta chain. The antigen is undetermined. The CDR3 totals 15 residues. Trimming at V came to 4 bases and at J to 0 bases, leaving 4 bases not matched to a gene. Looked up from germline, CDR1 is SGHRS and CDR2 is YFSETQ. In the ViraFEST assay, antigen-specific CD4+ clonotypes were identified by expansion after peptide-pool stimulation. Once cultured for under 11 days, the cells underwent separation to obtain CD4+ T cells. Neither prior SARS-CoV-2 infection nor positive nucleocapsid antibodies were present in the vaccine recipients. Days 3 and 7 were when half the medium was replaced with IL-2 medium. The method was immunoSEQ multiplex PCR; TCRdb's version includes in-frame clones alone and lacks a portion of them. The repertoire holds over 55,000 clones, approximately 75% seen once, with 3.7% in the top ten. The data derive from a study of vaccination effects on CD4 cells after COVID-19. About the research overall: All participants had two doses of either the BNT162b2 or mRNA-1273 vaccine.

The study's findings and limits: Late post-vaccination samples showed marked contraction of infection- and vaccine-induced clones.

The sample here was CD4+ T cells from PBMCs cultured with HCoV-OC43 spike peptides, taken before COVID-19 vaccination. Indicated subset: HCoV-OC43 spike overlapping peptide pool stimulation. The TCR originated in a human donor who received a COVID-19 vaccine. The chain joins TRBV5-1 to TRBJ2-3; 8 nucleotides match TRBD1. This CDR3 reads CASSGGQASTDTQYF. The CDR3 DNA sequence: TGCGCCAGCAGCGGGGGACAGGCGAGCACAGATACGCAGTATTTT. The variable domain in full, completed from reference TRBV5-1 and TRBJ2-3, reads KAGVTQTPRYLIKTRGQQVTLSCSPISGHRSVSWYQQTPGQGLQFLFEYFSETQRNKGNFPGRFSGRQFSNSRSEMNVSTLELGDSALYLCASSGGQASTDTQYFGPGTRLTVL.